Below are 10 T cell receptor beta chains sequenced from a single sample in a study of PD-1 blockade in mismatch repair-deficient tumors. Clones were read by immunoSEQ multiplex PCR, and TCRdb kept only the in-frame ones, dropping some. This table has 40,000 or so clones, about 85% appearing once. This specimen was peripheral blood, taken 4 weeks after starting pembrolizumab. The receptors originated from an adult with mismatch repair-deficient cancer.

This chain uses TRBV20-1 with TRBJ1-1, with D unclear. The length of the CDR3 is 11 residues. Germline V gene lookup returns CDR1 DFQATT and CDR2 SNEGSKA (reference sequence). The CDR3 sequence is CSGRSRAEAFF. Here the CDR3 DNA reads TGCAGCGGCCGGTCTCGGGCTGAAGCTTTCTTT.

The chain has TRBV4-3 and TRBJ1-1, with 7 bases lining up with TRBD1. Losses at the gene ends were 1 base for V and 1 base for J; bases not matched to a gene: 18. This CDR3 is 20 amino acids long. Germline V lookup: CDR1 LGHNA, CDR2 YSLEER. The CDR3 bases are TGCGCCAGCAGCCAAGGAAGGGGACCGGGACAGACTACGGAGAACACTGAAGCTTTCTTT. Translated: CASSQGRGPGQTTENTEAFF.

The chain combines TRBV6-6 with TRBJ2-3; D remains unclear. CDR3 size: 12 residues. Per germline, CDR1 MNHNY and CDR2 SVGAGI (reference sequence). V was cut by 2 bases and J by 5 bases, with 5 bases left in between. In DNA form, the CDR3 reads TGTGCCAGCAGTTACCCTGGAGATACGCAGTATTTT. Encoded protein: CASSYPGDTQYF.

CDR3 protein: CASSWQGPIYSYGYTF. Here the CDR3 DNA reads TGTGCCAGCAGTTGGCAGGGACCTATCTACTCCTATGGCTACACCTTC. The V gene is TRBV28, the J gene TRBJ1-2, with D maybe TRBD1 (5 bases). V lost 4 bases to trimming and J lost 4 bases, with 19 bases between them. CDR3 length: 16 amino acids. The germline V gene encodes CDR1 MDHEN and CDR2 SYDVKM.

In its sample, this clone is medium-sized (0.01 to 0.1%). CDR3 sequence reads: CASSQDPHYFQSYEQYF. CDR3 coding DNA: TGCGCCAGCAGCCAAGATCCCCATTATTTTCAGTCCTACGAGCAGTACTTC. The chain employs TRBV4-1 and TRBJ2-7; D remains ambiguous. CDR1 and CDR2 from the germline V gene are MGHRA and YSYEKL. Between the trimmed V and J ends, which lost 0 bases and 1 base, there was a span of 16 bases. The CDR3 runs 17 residues.

V is TRBV28 and J is TRBJ1-5, with a possible D match to TRBD1 (5 bases). CDR1 MDHEN and CDR2 SYDVKM come from the germline V gene. CDR3 length: 14 amino acids. The CDR3 region has the DNA TGTGCAGAATCAAAAGGGGCTAGCAATCAGCCCCAGCATTTT. The encoded protein is CAESKGASNQPQHF. Variable domain in full (rest from reference TRBV28 and TRBJ1-5): DVKVTQSSRYLVKRTGEKVFLECVQDMDHENMFWYRQDPGLGLRLIYFSYDVKMKEKGDIPEGYSVSREKKERFSLILESASTNQTSMYLCAESKGASNQPQHFGDGTRLSIL.

CDR3 region: CASSIDSSTEAFF. DNA of the CDR3: TGTGCCAGCAGTATCGATTCTAGCACTGAAGCTTTCTTT. The rearrangement joins TRBV27 to TRBJ1-1; D unclear. The length of the CDR3 is 13 residues. V was clipped by 5 bases and J by 4 bases, with 11 bases between them. CDR1 is MNHEY, CDR2 SMNVEV, per germline (reference sequence).

The chain combines TRBV11-3 with TRBJ2-3; no clear D. CDR1 is SGHNT and CDR2 is YENEEA in the germline V gene. The ends were cut back, 1 base at V and 0 bases at J, with 5 bases in the middle. The length of the CDR3 is 14 residues. The CDR3 DNA follows: TGTGCCAGCAGCTTAGCGGCCAGCACAGATACGCAGTATTTT. It specifies CASSLAASTDTQYF. The full variable domain, its missing parts supplied by reference TRBV11-3 and TRBJ2-3, is EAGVVQSPRYKIIEKKQPVAFWCNPISGHNTLYWYLQNLGQGPELLIRYENEEAVDDSQLPKDRFSAERLKGVDSTLKIQPAELGDSAVYLCASSLAASTDTQYFGPGTRLTVL.

The chain employs TRBV10-1 and TRBJ2-2; D ambiguous. Trimming pared 5 bases from V and 6 bases from J, leaving 10 bases between. This CDR3 has 13 residues. Germline CDR1 and CDR2: WNHNN and SYGVQD (reference sequence). The CDR3 spells CASSRLGAGELFF. The CDR3 DNA reads TGCGCCAGCAGTAGATTGGGCGCCGGGGAGCTGTTTTTT.

The chain couples TRBV30 to TRBJ2-5; the D gene is possibly TRBD1 (6 bases). CDR3 length: 11 residues. The V gene's germline CDR1 is GTSNPN and CDR2 SVGIG (reference sequence). V lost 4 bases and J 4 bases, leaving 7 bases between the germline ends. The CDR3 loop is CAWTRGETQYF. DNA for the CDR3: TGTGCCTGGACCAGGGGAGAGACCCAGTACTTC.